The clone carrying this T cell receptor (beta chain) appeared many times. Every patient underwent thyroid surgery untreated. These data belong to a study of metastatic and nonmetastatic thyroid tumors. Study-level background: Repertoires from malignant and benign thyroid patients were compared across blood and tumor or nodule tissue.

TCRdb re-processed the PCR reads through MiXCR. Among some 28,000 clones, more than 20% were seen once, and the ten largest hold around 2.5%. This CDR3 contains 12 residues. Germline V gene sequence: CDR1 MDHEN, CDR2 SYDVKM. The V end was cut by 4 bases, the J end by 10 bases, with 13 bases between. The rearrangement uses TRBV28 and TRBJ1-1; D is undetermined. Sequenced: blood. The receptor was isolated from a female donor with papillary thyroid cancer or a benign thyroid nodule (not recorded which). Some clones in this sample may be carry-over from other donors' samples. The CDR3 here is CASSYEARGAFF. The CDR3 DNA is TGTGCCAGCAGTTATGAAGCTCGTGGAGCTTTCTTT.